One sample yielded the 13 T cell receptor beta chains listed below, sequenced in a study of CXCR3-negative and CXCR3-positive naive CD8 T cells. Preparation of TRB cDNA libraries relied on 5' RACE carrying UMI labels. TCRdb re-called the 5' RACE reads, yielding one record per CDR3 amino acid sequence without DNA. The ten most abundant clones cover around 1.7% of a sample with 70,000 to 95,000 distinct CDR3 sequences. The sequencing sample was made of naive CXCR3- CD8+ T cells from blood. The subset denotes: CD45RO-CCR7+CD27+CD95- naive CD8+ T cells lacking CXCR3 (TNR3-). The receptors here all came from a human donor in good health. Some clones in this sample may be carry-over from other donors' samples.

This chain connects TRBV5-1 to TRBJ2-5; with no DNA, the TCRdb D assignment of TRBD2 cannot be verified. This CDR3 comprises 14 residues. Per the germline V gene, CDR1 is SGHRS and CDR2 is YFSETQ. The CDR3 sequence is CASSSGLEQETQYF.

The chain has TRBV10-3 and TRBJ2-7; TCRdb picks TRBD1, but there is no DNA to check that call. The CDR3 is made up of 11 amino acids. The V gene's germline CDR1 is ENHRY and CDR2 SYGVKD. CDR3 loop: CAISRQGQQYF.

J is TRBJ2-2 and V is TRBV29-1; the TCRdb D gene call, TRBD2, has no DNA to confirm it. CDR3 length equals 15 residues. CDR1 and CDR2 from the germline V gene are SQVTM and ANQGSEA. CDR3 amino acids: CSVVPSGSGTGELFF.

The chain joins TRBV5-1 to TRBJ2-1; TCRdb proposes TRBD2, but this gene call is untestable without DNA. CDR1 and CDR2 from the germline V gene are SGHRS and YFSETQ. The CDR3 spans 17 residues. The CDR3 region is CASSPWDSASSYNEQFF.

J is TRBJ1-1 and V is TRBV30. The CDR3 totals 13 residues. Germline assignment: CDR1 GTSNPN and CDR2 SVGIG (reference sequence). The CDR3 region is CAWSVRGITEAFF. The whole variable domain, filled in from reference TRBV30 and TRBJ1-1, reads SQTIHQWPATLVQPVGSPLSLECTVEGTSNPNLYWYRQAAGRGLQLLFYSVGIGQISSEVPQNLSASRPQDRQFILSSKKLLLSDSGFYLCAWSVRGITEAFFGQGTRLTVV.

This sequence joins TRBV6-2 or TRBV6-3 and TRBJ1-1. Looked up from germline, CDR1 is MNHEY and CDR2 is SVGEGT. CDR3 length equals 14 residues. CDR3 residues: CASRPSDGYTEAFF.

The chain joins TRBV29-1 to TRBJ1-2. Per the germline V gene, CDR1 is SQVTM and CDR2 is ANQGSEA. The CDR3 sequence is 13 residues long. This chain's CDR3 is CSTGRDGADGYTF.

The CDR3 reads CASRSWGEYQETQYF. The chain has TRBV27 and TRBJ2-5; the D call of TRBD1 rests on TCRdb alone, since no DNA is present to check it. The CDR3 length is 15 residues. Germline values: CDR1 MNHEY, CDR2 SMNVEV (reference sequence).

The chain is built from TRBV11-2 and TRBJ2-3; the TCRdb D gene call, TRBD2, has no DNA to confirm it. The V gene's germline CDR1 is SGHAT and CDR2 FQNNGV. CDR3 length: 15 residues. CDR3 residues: CASTMEGLGTDTQYF.

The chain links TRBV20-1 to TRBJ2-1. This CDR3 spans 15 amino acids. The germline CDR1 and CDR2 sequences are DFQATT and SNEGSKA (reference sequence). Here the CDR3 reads CSARDLMSSYNEQFF.

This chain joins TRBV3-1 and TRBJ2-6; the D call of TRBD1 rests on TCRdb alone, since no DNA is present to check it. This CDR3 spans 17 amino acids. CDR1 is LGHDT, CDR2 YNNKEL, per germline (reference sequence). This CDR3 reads CASSPQDSFSGANVLTF. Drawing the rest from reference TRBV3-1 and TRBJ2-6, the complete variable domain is DTAVSQTPKYLVTQMGNDKSIKCEQNLGHDTMYWYKQDSKKFLKIMFSYNNKELIINETVPNRFSPKSPDKAHLNLHINSLELGDSAVYFCASSPQDSFSGANVLTFGAGSRLTVL.

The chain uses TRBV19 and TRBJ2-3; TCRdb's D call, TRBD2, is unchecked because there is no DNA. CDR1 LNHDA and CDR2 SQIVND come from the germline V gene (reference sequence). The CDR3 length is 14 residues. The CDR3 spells CASSMLAVHGTQYF.

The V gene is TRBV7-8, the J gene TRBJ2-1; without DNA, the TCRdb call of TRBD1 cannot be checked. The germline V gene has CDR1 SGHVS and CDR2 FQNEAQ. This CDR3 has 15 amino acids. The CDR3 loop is CASSEGPGVYNEQFF.